The entry that follows covers one TCR beta chain sequence. V was pared by 3 bases and J by 4 bases, with 16 bases between. CDR3 size: 16 residues. CDR1 and CDR2 from the germline V gene are MNHEY and SMNVEV (reference sequence). Clones were sequenced by immunoSEQ multiplex PCR, and TCRdb holds only the in-frame ones, with some missing. Found here are nearly 350,000 clones, 80% to 90% of them singletons; the top ten hold more than 5%. This entry is derived from a study of blood T cell repertoires in COVID-19. Study-level information: Acute and convalescent COVID-19 specimens originated in the United States, Italy and Spain. PBMCs, B-cell-depleted T cells, or T cells provided the cDNA or gDNA that made up the material.

Followed longitudinally, the Seattle patients had been enrolled during active infection. The receptor was derived from a woman between 45 and 60 years old with COVID-19, enrolled during active disease. Sample: peripheral blood. The chain employs TRBV27 and TRBJ2-1; TRBD2 might be the D (6 bases). The DNA for the CDR3 is TGTGCCAGCAGTTTCAGACTAGTGACTGTTTACAATGAGCAGTTCTTC. Translated, it gives CASSFRLVTVYNEQFF.